The 26 T cell receptor beta chains given below trace back to one sample, sequenced in a study of shared clonotypes between healthy human individuals. Profiled with immunoSEQ multiplex PCR; TCRdb holds only in-frame clones, not every one. The sample lists around 2.1 million clones, more than 85% occurring once. Only CD45RO-negative cells positively selected for CCR7 counted as naive CD8 cells, so terminally differentiated effector memory CD45RA+ cells were excluded. The sequencing sample was made of naive CD8+ T cells from PBMCs. Receptor source: a man in his late teens or twenties in good health. Some clones in this sample may be carry-over from other donors' samples.

The chain employs TRBV13 and TRBJ2-1, with D perhaps matching TRBD2 (5 bases). Trimming took off 4 bases at V and 0 bases at J, with 13 bases between the two ends. Germline loops: CDR1 PRHDT, CDR2 FYEKMQ (reference sequence). The CDR3 is 16 amino acids. CDR3 protein: CASSSPPSGSYNEQFF. DNA of the CDR3: TGTGCCAGCAGCTCCCCGCCGAGCGGCTCCTACAATGAGCAGTTCTTC.

The chain joins TRBV27 to TRBJ2-7; perhaps TRBD2 as D (6 bases). V was shortened by 3 bases and J by 0 bases, with 9 bases between the two germline ends. The length of the CDR3 is 14 residues. Germline CDR1 reads MNHEY; CDR2 reads SMNVEV (reference sequence). CDR3 bases: TGTGCCAGCAGTTTGGCTAGCGTCTCCTACGAGCAGTACTTC. It translates to CASSLASVSYEQYF.

Notes on this clone: Additional DNA sequences in this sample encode the identical CDR3. The chain is built from TRBV27 and TRBJ2-7; D may be TRBD2 (6 bases). The ends were cut back, 3 bases at V and 4 bases at J, with 10 bases in the middle. The germline V gene encodes CDR1 MNHEY and CDR2 SMNVEV (reference sequence). There are 13 residues in the CDR3. The CDR3 DNA reads TGTGCCAGCAGTTTCCGTGGAGGGTACGAGCAGTACTTC. This translates into CASSFRGGYEQYF.

Turning to this clone: Other DNA sequences of this sample code for an identical CDR3. The chain carries TRBV27 and TRBJ2-7; D uncertain. Trimming took off 4 bases at V and 4 bases at J, with 8 bases between the two ends. This CDR3 spans 12 amino acids. CDR1 is MNHEY and CDR2 is SMNVEV in the germline V gene (reference sequence). The CDR3 DNA follows: TGTGCCAGCAGTTCCAATGGGTACGAGCAGTACTTC. Protein product: CASSSNGYEQYF.

The gene calls are TRBV6-5 and TRBJ2-7; D is perhaps TRBD1 or TRBD2 (6 bases each). The CDR3 extends over 14 amino acids. Germline V gene data show CDR1 as MNHEY and CDR2 as SVGAGI. V was pared by 8 bases and J by 4 bases, with 18 bases between. The CDR3 spells CASLPVWGAYEQYF. CDR3 DNA: TGTGCCAGCCTACCTGTATGGGGGGCTTACGAGCAGTACTTC.

As to this clone: The sample carries other DNA sequences with the same CDR3. The J gene is TRBJ1-1, the V gene TRBV28; D not resolved. The length of the CDR3 is 14 residues. V lost 2 bases and J 5 bases, leaving 12 bases between the germline ends. The germline CDR1 and CDR2 sequences are MDHEN and SYDVKM. The CDR3 sequence: CASSLDRVGTEAFF. CDR3 sequence (DNA): TGTGCCAGCAGTTTAGATAGGGTGGGAACTGAAGCTTTCTTT.

The chain is built from TRBV19 and TRBJ2-1, with D tentatively TRBD1 or TRBD2 (5 bases each). CDR1 is LNHDA and CDR2 is SQIVND in the germline V gene (reference sequence). The CDR3 runs 11 residues. The V end was cut by 7 bases, the J end by 11 bases, with 12 bases between. In nucleotides, the CDR3 is TGTGCCAGTATGAGAGAGGGGCAGCAGTTCTTC. Its protein is CASMREGQQFF.

This clone was seen only once. The gene calls are TRBV4-1 and TRBJ2-1; 13 bases are shared with TRBD2. Per the germline V gene, CDR1 is MGHRA and CDR2 is YSYEKL. The CDR3 contains 15 residues. Trimming removed 8 bases from V and 5 bases from J; junction bases left unmatched: 6. DNA for the CDR3: TGCGCCAGCGGAGGGACTAGCGGGATCCACAATGAGCAGTTCTTC. The encoded protein is CASGGTSGIHNEQFF.

The genes are TRBV27 and TRBJ2-1, with 9 bases aligning to TRBD2. The CDR3 is 15 amino acids. The V and J ends lost 4 bases and 4 bases, in that order; junction bases with no gene match: 5. CDR1 is MNHEY, CDR2 SMNVEV, per germline (reference sequence). In DNA, the CDR3 is TGTGCCAGCAGTTCCAGACTAGCGGTATACAATGAGCAGTTCTTC. Protein: CASSSRLAVYNEQFF.

The gene calls are TRBV14 and TRBJ1-2; TRBD1 matches 7 bases. The CDR3 runs 15 residues. Germline V gene lookup returns CDR1 SGHDN and CDR2 FVKESK. J was trimmed by 1 base and V by 4 bases; bases with no gene match: 6. The CDR3 sequence: CASSRSGQNNYGYTF. CDR3 nucleotides: TGTGCCAGCAGCCGCTCGGGACAGAATAACTATGGCTACACCTTC.

The genes are TRBV28 and TRBJ2-7, with 16 bases that match TRBD2. This CDR3 contains 18 residues. Germline CDR1 MDHEN, CDR2 SYDVKM. The ends lost 6 bases at V and 0 bases at J; junction bases unmatched: 8. The CDR3 nucleotides are TGTGCCAGCAGGGGACTAGCGGGAGGGATATGGGGCTCCTACGAGCAGTACTTC. Amino acid sequence: CASRGLAGGIWGSYEQYF.

The chain carries TRBV19 and TRBJ1-2, with unresolved D. V shed 5 bases and J shed 8 bases, with 12 bases lying between them. Looked up from germline, CDR1 is LNHDA and CDR2 is SQIVND (reference sequence). The CDR3 is 12 amino acids. The CDR3 DNA sequence: TGTGCCAGTAGTTTACAGTCGGTCGGCTACACCTTC. Translating gives CASSLQSVGYTF.

This rearrangement joins TRBV7-6 to TRBJ2-1, with unresolved D. V dropped 6 bases and J dropped 5 bases, with 23 bases sitting between them. Germline values: CDR1 SGHVS, CDR2 FNYEAQ. CDR3 length: 17 amino acids. The CDR3 loop is CASRKANGLGPDNEQFF. The DNA for the CDR3 is TGTGCCAGCAGAAAGGCCAACGGGCTAGGCCCCGACAATGAGCAGTTCTTC.

The chain couples TRBV28 to TRBJ2-1; 8 nucleotides agree with TRBD2. The CDR3 loop spans 14 amino acids. Per germline, CDR1 MDHEN and CDR2 SYDVKM. Germline trimming cut 6 bases from V and 4 bases from J; bases unmatched to any gene: 5. CDR3 coding DNA: TGTGCCAGCAGGAGCGGGAGAATGTACAATGAGCAGTTCTTC. Translated, it gives CASRSGRMYNEQFF.

Remarks on this clone: This sample includes further DNA sequences coding for the same CDR3. CDR3 protein: CASSQDRGSGNTIYF. The CDR3 DNA follows: TGCGCCAGCAGCCAGGACAGGGGATCTGGAAACACCATATATTTT. This chain joins TRBV4-1 and TRBJ1-3; 9 bases match TRBD1. Germline CDR1 is MGHRA and CDR2 is YSYEKL. V trimming: 3 bases; J trimming: 1 base; junction bases outside the gene matches: 1. The length of the CDR3 is 15 residues.

V gene TRBV5-1 combines with J gene TRBJ2-7; D may be TRBD1 (6 bases). From germline, CDR1 is SGHRS and CDR2 YFSETQ. Trimming shortened V by 4 bases and J by 1 base, and 15 bases separated the two germline ends. The CDR3 length is 15 residues. DNA of the CDR3: TGCGCCAGCAGCAGGGAAGAGGGGGAGTCCTACGAGCAGTACTTC. Amino acid sequence: CASSREEGESYEQYF.

The chain combines TRBV15 with TRBJ2-7, with no clear D. The V gene lost 1 base and the J gene lost 6 bases, with 10 bases spanning the gap. Per germline, CDR1 LNHNV and CDR2 YYDKDF (reference sequence). There are 13 residues in the CDR3. CDR3 protein: CATSRVSLGEQYF. CDR3 in DNA: TGTGCCACCAGCAGAGTTTCACTCGGCGAGCAGTACTTC.

The V call is TRBV7-8, the J call TRBJ2-7; possibly TRBD1 for D (6 bases). This CDR3 contains 14 residues. Germline V gene lookup returns CDR1 SGHVS and CDR2 FQNEAQ. V was clipped by 0 bases and J by 2 bases, with 8 bases between them. The CDR3 loop is CASSLARTAYEQYF. The CDR3, as DNA: TGTGCCAGCAGCTTAGCCCGGACAGCCTACGAGCAGTACTTC.

The J gene is TRBJ2-3, the V gene TRBV27; 10 bases map to TRBD2. Per the germline V gene, CDR1 is MNHEY and CDR2 is SMNVEV (reference sequence). This CDR3 region has 15 residues. V was clipped by 5 bases and J by 0 bases; unmatched bases: 2. CDR3 amino acids: CASSSGGVSTDTQYF. DNA of the CDR3: TGTGCCAGCAGTAGCGGGGGGGTTAGCACAGATACGCAGTATTTT.

Turning to this clone: Distinct nucleotide sequences in the sample also encode this CDR3. The rearrangement uses TRBV27 and TRBJ1-2, with 8 positions matching TRBD1. This CDR3 comprises 13 residues. Germline V gene lookup returns CDR1 MNHEY and CDR2 SMNVEV (reference sequence). With V trimmed by 2 bases and J by 5 bases, 1 base remained unmatched. The CDR3 sequence: CASSLGQGYGYTF. DNA of the CDR3: TGTGCCAGCAGTTTAGGACAGGGTTATGGCTACACCTTC.

This clone was seen more than once but under ten times. V and J are TRBV29-1 and TRBJ1-4; possibly TRBD1 for D (6 bases). The CDR3 has 15 residues. Germline CDR1 SQVTM, CDR2 ANQGSEA. V lost 4 bases and J lost 5, with 17 bases in between. The CDR3 spells CSVVGRDIGNEKLFF. DNA for the CDR3: TGCAGCGTTGTAGGACGGGACATAGGAAATGAAAAACTGTTTTTT.

The V and J genes are TRBV6-5 and TRBJ1-2; D is unclear. CDR3 size: 13 residues. Per the germline V gene, CDR1 is MNHEY and CDR2 is SVGAGI. Deletions cut 6 bases from V and 4 bases from J, with 12 bases between. CDR3 bases: TGTGCCAGCAGCTCAGACGTCGCCTATGGCTACACCTTC. It yields the protein CASSSDVAYGYTF.

V is TRBV15 and J is TRBJ2-7, with D hard to call. Germline CDR1 LNHNV, CDR2 YYDKDF (reference sequence). Trimming shortened V by 3 bases and J by 5 bases, and 11 bases separated the two germline ends. CDR3 length equals 13 residues. CDR3 loop: CATSRGLPHEQYF. The CDR3 region has the DNA TGTGCCACCAGCAGGGGTCTCCCCCACGAGCAGTACTTC.

The rearrangement joins TRBV9 to TRBJ2-5; D possibly corresponds to TRBD2 (6 bases). V lost 0 bases to trimming and J lost 1 base, with 13 bases between them. Germline V gene data show CDR1 as SGDLS and CDR2 as YYNGEE. The CDR3 extends over 16 amino acids. The CDR3 spells CASSVGGGILQETQYF. CDR3 nucleotide sequence: TGTGCCAGCAGCGTAGGTGGCGGGATCCTCCAAGAGACCCAGTACTTC.

The chain links TRBV13 to TRBJ2-3, with D hard to call. The CDR3 runs 12 residues. Trimming took 5 bases from V and 5 from J, leaving 8 bases between them. CDR1 is PRHDT, CDR2 FYEKMQ, per germline (reference sequence). Here the CDR3 reads CASSLEKDTQYF. In DNA, the CDR3 is TGTGCCAGCAGCCTTGAAAAAGATACGCAGTATTTT.

This chain joins TRBV6-1 and TRBJ1-1, with 9 bases lining up with TRBD1. Germline values: CDR1 MNHNS, CDR2 SASEGT. With V trimmed by 6 bases and J by 8 bases, 7 bases remained unmatched. The CDR3 spans 13 residues. In nucleotides, the CDR3 is TGTGCCAGCAGGTCTACAGGGGGCGTAGAAGCTTTCTTT. Translation gives CASRSTGGVEAFF.